This note documents a single TCR beta chain sequence. Its antigen remains unknown. This sample includes further DNA sequences coding for the same CDR3. The data stem from a study of shared clonotypes between healthy human individuals. Whole-study results and caveats: What rarefaction showed was incomplete sorted-subset sequencing despite large depth.

Profiling relied on immunoSEQ multiplex PCR, and the TCRdb table lists in-frame clones only, not all of them. The data hold approximately 2,000,000 clones, with under 95% observed a single time. The receptor comes from a man aged 18 to 35 in good health. Some clones in this sample may be carry-over from other donors' samples. The material sequenced was naive CD4+ T cells from PBMCs. Documented subset: CD45RA+ positively selected.

The CDR3 spells CASRGDTQYF. CDR3 DNA sequence: TGTGCCAGCAGAGGGGATACGCAGTATTTT. The chain recombines TRBV2 with TRBJ2-3, with D uncertain. Trimming took off 6 bases at V and 6 bases at J, with 4 bases between the two ends. Germline V CDR1 and CDR2: SNHLY, FYNNEI. This CDR3 is 10 amino acids long.